This T cell receptor (beta chain) was found in a study of CXCR3-negative and CXCR3-positive naive CD8 T cells (dated by TCRdb to about 2019). About the investigation overall: In total, about 150 million TRB reads were obtained, corresponding to roughly 1.5 +/- 0.3 million reads per library. Diversity and physicochemical repertoire analyses covered under twelve donors pooled from two independent experiments. TRBV-TRBJ cluster analysis included naive subsets from roughly 5 donors and memory cells from 3 donors.

The investigation overall reported the following: Similar TRBV-TRBJ usage was shown by naive CXCR3-negative and CXCR3-positive cells from the same donor, whereas distinct patterns were shown by memory cells. Because CXCR3 expression was partially decreased after cryopreservation, freshly isolated PBMCs were used for most assays. Because surface CD5, which is linked to self-reactivity in mice, was comparable between the naive subsets, TCR interaction strength was also inferred from the physicochemical properties of TRB CDR3s. Repertoire diversity was comparably high in both naive subsets but much lower in memory CD8+ T cells.

The CDR3 covers 12 residues, taking in both the cysteine and the phenylalanine. No DNA sequence was recorded. CDR1 and CDR2, looked up from the germline V gene, are SGHVS and FNYEAQ. For every CD8+ T cell subset, 250,000 to 300,000 cells were flow-sorted straight into RLT lysis buffer, and each subset was sorted in triplicate. Standard density gradient centrifugation was used to isolate peripheral blood mononuclear cells from buffy coats. Total RNA was extracted from sorted cells using an RNeasy Mini Kit. With respect to this clonotype: Its antigen specificity is not known.

The sequencing machine was a NextSeq 550. The Human TCR Profiling Kit (MiLaboratory) was used to make UMI-labeled 5' RACE TRB cDNA libraries. The full amount of extracted RNA was used for cDNA synthesis, and the full amount of resulting cDNA was used for PCR amplification. Libraries were prepared in parallel using an identical number of PCR cycles. The paper's processing steps were these. MIGEC and MiXCR extracted about 48,000 +/- 9,800 unique UMI-labeled TRB cDNA molecules per library, requiring at least two reads per UMI. On average, 40,000 +/- 10,000 functional in-frame TRB CDR3 nucleotide clonotypes lacking stop codons were found per library. After each sample was downsampled to 5000 UMI-labeled TRB molecules, VDJtools was used to calculate diversity metrics such as normalized Shannon-Wiener and Chao1. Clonotype-size-weighted physicochemical properties of the central five CDR3 residues (interaction energy, strength, volume and Kidera factor 4) were computed in VDJtools. Based on TCRdb reprocessing of the reads, there is one entry per CDR3 protein sequence, and DNA is missing. It is TCRdb's table, rather than the study itself, that gives the V and J calls and clone size. The table for this sample lists tens of thousands of distinct CDR3 sequences. The ten largest make up 9.5% to 13% of the sample.

The chain joins TRBV7-6 to TRBJ2-7; TCRdb's assignment of TRBD1 cannot be checked, as there is no DNA. The receptor's source is a human donor in good health. Some clones in this sample may be carry-over from other donors' samples. Sequencing was performed on memory CD8+ T cells from blood. Sample cell subset or site, as interpreted from the label and publication: conventional CD8+ memory T cells (TMEM), sorted as controls. The CDR3 loop reads CASRGGGYEQYF.